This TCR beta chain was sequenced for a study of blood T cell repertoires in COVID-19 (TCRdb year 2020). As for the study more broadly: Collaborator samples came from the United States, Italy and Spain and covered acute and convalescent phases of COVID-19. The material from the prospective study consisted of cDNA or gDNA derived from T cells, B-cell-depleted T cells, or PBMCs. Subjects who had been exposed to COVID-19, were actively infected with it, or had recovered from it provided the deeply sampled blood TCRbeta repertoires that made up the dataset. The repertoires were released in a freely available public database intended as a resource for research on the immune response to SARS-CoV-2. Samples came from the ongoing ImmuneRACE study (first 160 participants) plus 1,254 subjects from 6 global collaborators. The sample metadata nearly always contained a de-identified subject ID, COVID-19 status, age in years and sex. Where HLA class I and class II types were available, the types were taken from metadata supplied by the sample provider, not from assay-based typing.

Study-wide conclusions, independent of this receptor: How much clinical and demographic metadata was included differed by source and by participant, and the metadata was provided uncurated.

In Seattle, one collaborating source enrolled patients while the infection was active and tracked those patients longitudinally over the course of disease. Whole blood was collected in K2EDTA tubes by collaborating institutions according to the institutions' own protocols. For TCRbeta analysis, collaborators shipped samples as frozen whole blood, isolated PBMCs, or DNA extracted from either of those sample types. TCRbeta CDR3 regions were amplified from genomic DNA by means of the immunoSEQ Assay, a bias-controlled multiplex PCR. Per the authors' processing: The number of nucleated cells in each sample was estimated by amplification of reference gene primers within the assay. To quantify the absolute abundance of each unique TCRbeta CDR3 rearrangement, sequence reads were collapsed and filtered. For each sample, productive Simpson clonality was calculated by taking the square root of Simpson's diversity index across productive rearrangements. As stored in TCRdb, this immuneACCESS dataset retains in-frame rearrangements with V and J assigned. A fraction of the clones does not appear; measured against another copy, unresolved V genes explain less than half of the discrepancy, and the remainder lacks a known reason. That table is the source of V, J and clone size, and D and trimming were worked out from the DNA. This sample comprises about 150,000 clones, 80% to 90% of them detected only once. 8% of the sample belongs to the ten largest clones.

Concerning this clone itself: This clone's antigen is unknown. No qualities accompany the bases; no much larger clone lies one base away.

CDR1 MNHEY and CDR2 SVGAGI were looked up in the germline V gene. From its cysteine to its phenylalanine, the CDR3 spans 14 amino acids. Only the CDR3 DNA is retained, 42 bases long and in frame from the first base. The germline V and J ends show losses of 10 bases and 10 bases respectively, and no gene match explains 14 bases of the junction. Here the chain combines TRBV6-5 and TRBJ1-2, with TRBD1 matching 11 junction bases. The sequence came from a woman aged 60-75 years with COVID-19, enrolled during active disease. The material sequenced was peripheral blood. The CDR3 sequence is CATLPGGDRGSYTF. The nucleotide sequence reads TGTGCCACCCTACCCGGGGGGGACAGGGGGTCCTACACCTTC.